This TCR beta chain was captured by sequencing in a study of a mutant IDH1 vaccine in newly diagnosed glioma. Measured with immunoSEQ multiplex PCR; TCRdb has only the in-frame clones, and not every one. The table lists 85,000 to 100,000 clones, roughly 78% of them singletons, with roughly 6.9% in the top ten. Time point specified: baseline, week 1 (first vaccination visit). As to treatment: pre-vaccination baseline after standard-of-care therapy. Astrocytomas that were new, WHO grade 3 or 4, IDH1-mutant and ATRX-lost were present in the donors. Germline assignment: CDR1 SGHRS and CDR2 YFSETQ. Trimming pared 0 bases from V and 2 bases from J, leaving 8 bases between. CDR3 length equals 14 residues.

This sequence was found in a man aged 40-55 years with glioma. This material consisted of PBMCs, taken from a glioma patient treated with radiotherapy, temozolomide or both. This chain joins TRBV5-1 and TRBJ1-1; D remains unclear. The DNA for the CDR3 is TGCGCCAGCAGCTTGGAGGGAGGTAACACTGAAGCTTTCTTT. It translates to CASSLEGGNTEAFF. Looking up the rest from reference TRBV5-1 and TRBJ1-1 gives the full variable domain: KAGVTQTPRYLIKTRGQQVTLSCSPISGHRSVSWYQQTPGQGLQFLFEYFSETQRNKGNFPGRFSGRQFSNSRSEMNVSTLELGDSALYLCASSLEGGNTEAFFGQGTRLTVV.